This T cell receptor (beta chain) comes out of a study of HIV-infected patients and healthy controls. Alpha and beta constant-region primers primed reverse transcription of about 500 ng RNA. Each of the alpha and beta chains got its own library through chain-specific third strand synthesis with indices. One entry per CDR3 protein results from TCRdb running MiXCR on the 5' RACE reads. Of 18,000 or so distinct CDR3 sequences listed, roughly 9.5% are singletons. Germline CDR1 and CDR2: SNHLY and FYNNEI. V lost 5 bases to trimming and J lost 8 bases, with 16 bases between them. This CDR3 comprises 14 residues. This clonotype is labeled medium-sized (0.01 to 0.1%). The repertoire came from unfractionated whole blood and reflected all unsorted peripheral T cells.

The specimen sequenced was blood. This rearrangement joins TRBV2 to TRBJ2-1; the D gene could be TRBD1 or TRBD2 (5 bases each). The clonotype comes from an adult in good health. DNA for the CDR3: TGTGCCAGCAGTCGTCCTGGGACGGACCATGAGCAGTTCTTC. It encodes CASSRPGTDHEQFF.